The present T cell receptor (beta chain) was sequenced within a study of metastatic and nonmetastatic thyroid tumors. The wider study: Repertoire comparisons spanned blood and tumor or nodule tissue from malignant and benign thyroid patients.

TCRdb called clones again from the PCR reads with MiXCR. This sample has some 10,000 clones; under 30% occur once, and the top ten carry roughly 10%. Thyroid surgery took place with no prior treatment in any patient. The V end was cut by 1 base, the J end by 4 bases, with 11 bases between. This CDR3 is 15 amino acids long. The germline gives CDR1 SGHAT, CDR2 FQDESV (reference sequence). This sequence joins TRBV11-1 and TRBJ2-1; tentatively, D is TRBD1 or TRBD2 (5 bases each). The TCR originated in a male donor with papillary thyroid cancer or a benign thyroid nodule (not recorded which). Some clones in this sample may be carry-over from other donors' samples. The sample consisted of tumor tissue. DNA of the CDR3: TGTGCCAGCAGCTTAGGGGGACGAGGGTACAATGAGCAGTTCTTC. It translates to CASSLGGRGYNEQFF.